Listed here are 18 T cell receptor beta chains from one sample, sequenced in a study of blood T cell repertoires in COVID-19. Generated by immunoSEQ multiplex PCR, the TCRdb table keeps only in-frame clones and is missing some. The table records around 330,000 clones, about 91% of them present only once. The sample taken for sequencing was peripheral blood. These TCRs come from a woman aged 30 to 39 with COVID-19, enrolled during active disease.

The chain links TRBV2 to TRBJ2-1; 10 bases align to TRBD1. The CDR3 is 15 amino acids. Trimming cost V 3 bases and J 4 bases; bases outside gene matches: 3. The germline V gene encodes CDR1 SNHLY and CDR2 FYNNEI. CDR3 loop: CASSDRDRGYNEQFF. CDR3 DNA sequence: TGTGCCAGCAGTGATCGGGACAGGGGTTACAATGAGCAGTTCTTC.

The rearrangement joins TRBV7-3 to TRBJ2-2; unclear D gene. This CDR3 spans 15 amino acids. CDR1 is SGHTA and CDR2 is FQGTGA in the germline V gene. The V gene lost 1 base and the J gene lost 5 bases, with 11 bases spanning the gap. CDR3 in amino acids: CASSLIPARTGELFF. The CDR3, as DNA: TGTGCCAGCAGCTTAATCCCAGCGCGGACCGGGGAGCTGTTTTTT.

In regard to this clone: The sample has other DNA sequences that encode this CDR3 too. V usage is TRBV9 and J usage is TRBJ2-3; 11 bases agree with TRBD2. The V and J ends lost 0 bases and 3 bases, in that order; junction bases with no gene match: 3. The V gene's germline CDR1 is SGDLS and CDR2 YYNGEE. The CDR3 sequence is 16 residues long. In DNA form, the CDR3 reads TGTGCCAGCAGCGTAGTAGCGGGGGGGCGGACAGATACGCAGTATTTT. Residues: CASSVVAGGRTDTQYF.

V is TRBV12-5 and J is TRBJ1-1; perhaps TRBD1 as D (6 bases). Trimming stripped 6 bases from V and 11 bases from J, with 25 bases between. This CDR3 has 15 residues. CDR1 is LGHNT and CDR2 is FRNRAP in the germline V gene. Here the CDR3 DNA reads TGTGCTAGTGGCCTGATCCGGGACACCTGTTTGCATGCTTTCTTT. Translated, it gives CASGLIRDTCLHAFF. The complete variable domain, with remaining parts taken from reference TRBV12-5 and TRBJ1-1, reads DARVTQTPRHKVTEMGQEVTMRCQPILGHNTVFWYRQTMMQGLELLAYFRNRAPLDDSGMPKDRFSAEMPDATLATLKIQPSEPRDSAVYFCASGLIRDTCLHAFFGQGTRLTVV.

V usage is TRBV5-6 and J usage is TRBJ1-2, with 8 nucleotides matching TRBD1. The V segment lost 2 bases and the J segment 4 bases; nucleotides outside the gene matches: 4. The germline V gene encodes CDR1 SGHDT and CDR2 YYEEEE. The CDR3 covers 14 residues. The CDR3 bases are TGTGCCAGCAGCTTAGGACAGGGCATCTATGGCTACACCTTC. It encodes CASSLGQGIYGYTF.

This chain connects TRBV7-8 to TRBJ1-5; D is uncertain. This CDR3 has 15 amino acids. CDR1 is SGHVS and CDR2 is FQNEAQ in the germline V gene. V was trimmed by 1 base and J by 3 bases, leaving 10 bases between them. CDR3 DNA sequence: TGTGCCAGCAGCTTAGAGAGGCAGTACAATCAGCCCCAGCATTTT. Translating it yields CASSLERQYNQPQHF.

The DNA of the CDR3 is TGTGCCAGCAGCTTGTGGCTAGCGGGTCACAATGAGCAGTTCTTC. Translation: CASSLWLAGHNEQFF. V usage is TRBV5-8 and J usage is TRBJ2-1, with 8 positions matching TRBD2. Germline-derived CDR1 and CDR2 are SGHTS and YDEGEE. The CDR3 runs to 15 residues. V lost 1 base and J lost 5; bases outside the gene matches: 5.

The J gene is TRBJ1-2, the V gene TRBV19, with 9 bases fitting TRBD1. V lost 6 bases to trimming and J lost 7 bases; unmatched junction nucleotides: 9. Germline V gives CDR1 LNHDA, CDR2 SQIVND (reference sequence). This CDR3 is built from 14 residues. The CDR3 DNA sequence: TGTGCCAGTAGCTTACAGGGGGCCCTGGGTGGCTACACCTTC. This gives the protein CASSLQGALGGYTF.

This clone was observed a handful of times. The sample holds other DNA sequences that translate to the same CDR3. This rearrangement joins TRBV7-8 to TRBJ1-5, with TRBD1 identical over 10 bases. From germline, CDR1 is SGHVS and CDR2 FQNEAQ. The CDR3 totals 15 residues. With 3 bases clipped from V and 3 bases from J, the junction kept 2 bases outside the gene matches. CDR3 sequence (DNA): TGTGCCAGCAGCTTCGGGACAGGGGACAATCAGCCCCAGCATTTT. Protein product: CASSFGTGDNQPQHF.

The gene calls are TRBV19 and TRBJ1-1, with D hard to call. The germline gives CDR1 LNHDA, CDR2 SQIVND (reference sequence). The CDR3 totals 14 residues. Trimming stripped 0 bases from V and 10 bases from J, with 15 bases between. The DNA for the CDR3 is TGTGCCAGTAGTATAGACGGAGTTCAATTCGGAGCTTTCTTT. Translated, it gives CASSIDGVQFGAFF.

V usage is TRBV19 and J usage is TRBJ1-5; D unresolved. CDR1 and CDR2 from the germline V gene are LNHDA and SQIVND (reference sequence). The CDR3 spans 14 residues. V shed 4 bases and J shed 6 bases, with 13 bases lying between them. The CDR3 region is CASSNTAEGQPQHF. The CDR3 DNA reads as TGTGCCAGTAGTAATACGGCAGAGGGTCAGCCCCAGCATTTT.

This clone came up a few times. The rearrangement uses TRBV27 and TRBJ2-7; D is possibly TRBD2 (6 bases). The V end lost 5 bases, the J end lost 3 bases, and 17 bases lay between the germline ends. Germline CDR1 MNHEY, CDR2 SMNVEV (reference sequence). The CDR3 totals 15 residues. For the CDR3, the DNA is TGTGCCAGCAGTCTCTTTAGCGGAAAGCACTACGAGCAGTACTTC. It yields the protein CASSLFSGKHYEQYF.

V and J are TRBV3-1 (or the pseudogene TRBV3-2) and TRBJ1-1, with TRBD1 matching 9 bases. CDR3 length equals 14 residues. Looked up from germline, CDR1 is LGHDT and CDR2 is YNNKEL (reference sequence). Trimming removed 3 bases from V and 6 bases from J; junction bases left unmatched: 5. The CDR3 DNA is TGTGCCAGCAGCCACCGGGACAGGGCTGCTGAAGCTTTCTTT. It encodes CASSHRDRAAEAFF.

The chain employs TRBV7-3 and TRBJ2-1; 10 bases match TRBD2. V lost 3 bases, J lost 4 bases, and 9 bases stayed unmatched. Germline V gives CDR1 SGHTA, CDR2 FQGTGA. There are 17 residues in the CDR3. CDR3 sequence: CASSFNVAGGRYNEQFF. CDR3 sequence (DNA): TGTGCCAGCAGCTTTAACGTAGCGGGGGGTCGTTACAATGAGCAGTTCTTC.

V gene TRBV28 combines with J gene TRBJ1-6; D remains unclear. The CDR3 consists of 11 residues. Germline loops: CDR1 MDHEN, CDR2 SYDVKM. V was clipped by 5 bases and J by 9 bases, with 5 bases between them. CDR3 residues: CASSEGSPLHF. The CDR3 DNA reads as TGTGCCAGCAGTGAGGGTTCACCCCTCCACTTT.

This sequence joins TRBV30 and TRBJ1-5, with D uncertain. This CDR3 is 14 amino acids long. Germline V gene sequence: CDR1 GTSNPN, CDR2 SVGIG (reference sequence). V was clipped by 0 bases and J by 6 bases, with 12 bases between them. CDR3 sequence: CAWSVDTRGQPQHF. The CDR3 coding sequence is TGTGCCTGGAGTGTAGACACCCGGGGTCAGCCCCAGCATTTT.

The chain joins TRBV28 to TRBJ1-2; D gene unclear. The CDR3 has 13 residues. V was trimmed by 6 bases and J by 3 bases, leaving 11 bases between them. Germline lookup yields CDR1 MDHEN and CDR2 SYDVKM. DNA of the CDR3: TGTGCCAGCAGCCTTGTGGCAGACTATGGCTACACCTTC. Translated: CASSLVADYGYTF.

V gene TRBV24-1 combines with J gene TRBJ2-2; D remains unclear. Germline V gene data show CDR1 as KGHDR and CDR2 as SFDVKD. The V and J ends lost 5 bases and 7 bases respectively, with 4 bases between them. The CDR3 runs 11 residues. The CDR3 loop reads CATSAYGELFF. The CDR3 region has the DNA TGTGCCACCAGTGCCTACGGGGAGCTGTTTTTT.